There are a few counts of the clone carrying this T cell receptor beta chain. The antigen is undetermined. Libraries of TCR beta came from quantitative 5'-RACE with molecular barcodes. TCRdb ran MiXCR on the 5' RACE reads and lists one entry per CDR3 protein. Of roughly 400,000 distinct CDR3 sequences in the sample, 20% to 25% were seen once. Trimming removed 9 bases from V and 9 bases from J; junction bases left unmatched: 9. Per germline, CDR1 SNHLY and CDR2 FYNNEI. The CDR3 length is 13 residues. The data belong to a study of CD8 T cells in ankylosing spondylitis. Overall study results and limits: There was reportedly significant enrichment of clones that were disease-linked in matched ankylosing spondylitis synovial fluid. Ankylosing spondylitis blood seemed to carry a telltale TCR beta motif made of under 10 highly homologous variants. Earlier work had already found some motif variants in reactive arthritis synovial fluid and blood.

Sequencing was done on a sample of blood, either unsorted or a sorted T cell fraction (not recorded which). This receptor was obtained from a male donor with ankylosing spondylitis. The J gene is TRBJ2-3, the V gene TRBV2; 10 bases fit TRBD2. Here the CDR3 DNA reads TGTGCCAGTGGCCGGTCTAGCGGGGGAACGCAGTATTTT. Translation gives CASGRSSGGTQYF.